Below are 12 T cell receptor beta chains sequenced from a single sample in a study of tumor-infiltrating lymphocytes in localized non-small cell lung cancer. Clones were read by immunoSEQ multiplex PCR, and TCRdb kept only the in-frame ones, dropping some. The sample includes about 8,700 clones, roughly four fifths of them seen just once. Sequenced material: uninvolved lung tissue not adjacent to the tumor. These receptors all stem from a human donor with non-small cell lung cancer.

The chain links TRBV6-5 to TRBJ1-5, with no clear D. Looked up from germline, CDR1 is MNHEY and CDR2 is SVGAGI. Trimming took 2 bases from V and 10 from J, leaving 15 bases between them. CDR3 size: 14 residues. The CDR3 DNA reads as TGTGCCAGCAGTTACGTGGGGTTGGGTTCTCCCCAGCATTTT. Protein: CASSYVGLGSPQHF.

Here the CDR3 DNA reads TGCGCCAGCAGTAAGGGGAATGAGCAGTTCTTC. It is translated as CASSKGNEQFF. The genes are TRBV4-3 and TRBJ2-1; D perhaps matches TRBD1 (5 bases). The CDR3 spans 11 residues. V was pared by 6 bases and J by 7 bases, with 7 bases between. Per germline, CDR1 LGHNA and CDR2 YSLEER.

The chain joins TRBV27 to TRBJ2-1; TRBD2 matches 14 bases. The CDR3 spans 15 residues. With 7 bases clipped from V and 4 bases from J, the junction kept 3 bases outside the gene matches. The germline V gene encodes CDR1 MNHEY and CDR2 SMNVEV (reference sequence). The CDR3 is CASTRTSGGYNEQFF. The CDR3 region has the DNA TGTGCCAGCACACGGACTAGCGGGGGGTACAATGAGCAGTTCTTC.

The chain has TRBV14 and TRBJ1-2, with TRBD1 matching 7 bases. The CDR3 spans 16 residues. The germline V gene has CDR1 SGHDN and CDR2 FVKESK. The trim removed 1 base at V and 4 bases at J, leaving 9 bases unmatched. The CDR3 nucleotides are TGTGCCAGCAGCCAAGGCCGGGACAGCCCTTCCTATGGCTACACCTTC. This encodes CASSQGRDSPSYGYTF. Full variable domain (rest looked up from reference TRBV14 and TRBJ1-2): EAGVTQFPSHSVIEKGQTVTLRCDPISGHDNLYWYRRVMGKEIKFLLHFVKESKQDESGMPNNRFLAERTGGTYSTLKVQPAELEDSGVYFCASSQGRDSPSYGYTFGSGTRLTVV.

The gene calls are TRBV6-1 and TRBJ2-5; a weak D match, TRBD2 (6 bases). Deletions cut 6 bases from V and 4 bases from J, with 12 bases between. The CDR3 has 13 residues. Per the germline V gene, CDR1 is MNHNS and CDR2 is SASEGT. As DNA, the CDR3 is TGTGCCAGCAGGGTTACTAGCTCAGAGACCCAGTACTTC. Translating gives CASRVTSSETQYF.

Written as DNA, the CDR3 is TGCGCCAGCAGCTCCCGAGGGGGCGCCGATGAAAAACTGTTTTTT. This gives the protein CASSSRGGADEKLFF. The chain joins TRBV5-1 to TRBJ1-4, with 7 bases identical to TRBD1. J gave up 6 bases and V 3 bases, and 8 bases lay outside the gene matches. Per the germline V gene, CDR1 is SGHRS and CDR2 is YFSETQ. This CDR3 spans 15 amino acids.

Regarding this clone: One end of the junction does not line up with germline, which may come from a read error. The chain has TRBV2 and TRBJ1-1; 7 bases are shared with TRBD1. In germline, CDR1 is SNHLY, CDR2 FYNNEI. The CDR3 totals 13 residues. The CDR3 is CASSRDRETGAFF. In nucleotides, the CDR3 is TGTGCCAGCAGCCGCGACAGGGAGACTGGAGCTTTCTTT.

The rearrangement links TRBV7-2 to TRBJ1-3; no clear D. Trimming left V 3 bases short and J 3 bases short, with 15 bases between. This CDR3 has 16 amino acids. CDR1 SGHTA and CDR2 FQGNSA come from the germline V gene. The CDR3 here is CASSFGSVGSGNTIYF. CDR3 DNA: TGTGCCAGCAGCTTTGGCAGTGTAGGTAGTGGAAACACCATATATTTT. The whole variable domain, remainder taken from reference TRBV7-2 and TRBJ1-3, is GAGVSQSPSNKVTEKGKDVELRCDPISGHTALYWYRQSLGQGLEFLIYFQGNSAPDKSGLPSDRFSAERTGGSVSTLTIQRTQQEDSAVYLCASSFGSVGSGNTIYFGEGSWLTVV.

The chain uses TRBV13 and TRBJ1-6; 7 bases align to TRBD1. Germline CDR1 is PRHDT and CDR2 is FYEKMQ (reference sequence). CDR3 length equals 17 residues. V was clipped by 0 bases and J by 0 bases; unmatched bases: 2. CDR3 bases: TGTGCCAGCAGCTTAGGCCGGGACAGCTCCTATAATTCACCCCTCCACTTT. The encoded protein is CASSLGRDSSYNSPLHF.

This rearrangement joins TRBV11-1 to TRBJ2-2; tentative D call: TRBD2 (7 bases). Between the trimmed V and J ends, which lost 10 bases and 6 bases, there was a span of 18 bases. The CDR3 runs to 14 residues. Germline lookup yields CDR1 SGHAT and CDR2 FQDESV (reference sequence). In nucleotides, the CDR3 is TGTGCCACCGGATGGGGGAGGGGGGCCGGGGAGCTGTTTTTT. Translated: CATGWGRGAGELFF.

The chain uses TRBV19 and TRBJ1-1; D is perhaps TRBD1 (5 bases). V lost 7 bases to trimming and J lost 5 bases, with 17 bases between them. Germline values: CDR1 LNHDA, CDR2 SQIVND (reference sequence). The CDR3 has 14 amino acids. The CDR3 nucleotides read TGTGCCAGTATAAGGCCTGGGGCATTAACTGAAGCTTTCTTT. Translation: CASIRPGALTEAFF.

This clone was seen a few times. The chain has TRBV2 and TRBJ2-7, with D perhaps TRBD1 (6 bases). Germline loops: CDR1 SNHLY, CDR2 FYNNEI. There are 14 residues in the CDR3. Trimming removed 6 bases at V and 5 bases at J, with 17 bases between. CDR3 nucleotide sequence: TGTGCCAGCAGCTCCGGGACACGGGGTGACGAGCAGTACTTC. Translating it yields CASSSGTRGDEQYF.